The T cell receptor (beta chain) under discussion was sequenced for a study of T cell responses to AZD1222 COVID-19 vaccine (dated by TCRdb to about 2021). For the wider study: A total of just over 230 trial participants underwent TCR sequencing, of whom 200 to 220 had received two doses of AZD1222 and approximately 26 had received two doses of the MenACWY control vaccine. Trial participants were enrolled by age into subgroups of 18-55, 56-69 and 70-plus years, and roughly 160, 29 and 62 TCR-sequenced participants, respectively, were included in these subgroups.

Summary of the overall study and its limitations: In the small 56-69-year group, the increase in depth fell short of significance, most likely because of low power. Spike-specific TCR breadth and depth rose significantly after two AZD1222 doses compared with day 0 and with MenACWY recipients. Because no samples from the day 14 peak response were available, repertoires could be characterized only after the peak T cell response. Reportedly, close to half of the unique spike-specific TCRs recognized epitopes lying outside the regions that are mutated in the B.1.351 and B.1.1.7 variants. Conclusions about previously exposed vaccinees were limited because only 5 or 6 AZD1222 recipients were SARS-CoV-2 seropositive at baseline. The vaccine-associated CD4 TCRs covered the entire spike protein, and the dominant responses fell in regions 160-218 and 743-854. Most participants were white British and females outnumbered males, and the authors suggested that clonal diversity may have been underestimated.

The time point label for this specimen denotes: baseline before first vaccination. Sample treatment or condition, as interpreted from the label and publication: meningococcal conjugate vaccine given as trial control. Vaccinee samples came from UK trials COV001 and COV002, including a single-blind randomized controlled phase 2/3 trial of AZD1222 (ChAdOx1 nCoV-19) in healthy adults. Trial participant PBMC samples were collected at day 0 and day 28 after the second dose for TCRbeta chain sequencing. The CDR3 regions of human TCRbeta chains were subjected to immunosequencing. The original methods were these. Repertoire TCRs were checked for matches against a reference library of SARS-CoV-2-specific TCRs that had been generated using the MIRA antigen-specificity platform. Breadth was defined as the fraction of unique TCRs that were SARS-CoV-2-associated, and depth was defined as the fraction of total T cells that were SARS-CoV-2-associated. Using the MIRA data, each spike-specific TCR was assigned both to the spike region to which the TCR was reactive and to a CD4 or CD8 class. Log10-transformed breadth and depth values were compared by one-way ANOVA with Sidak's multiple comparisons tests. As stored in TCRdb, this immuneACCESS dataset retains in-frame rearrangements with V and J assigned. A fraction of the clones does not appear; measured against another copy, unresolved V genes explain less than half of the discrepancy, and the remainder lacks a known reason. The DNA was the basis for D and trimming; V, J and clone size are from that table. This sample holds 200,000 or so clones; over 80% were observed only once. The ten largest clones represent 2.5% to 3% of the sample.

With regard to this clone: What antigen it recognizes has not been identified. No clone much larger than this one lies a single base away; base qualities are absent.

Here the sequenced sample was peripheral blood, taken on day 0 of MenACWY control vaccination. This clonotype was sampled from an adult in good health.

The DNA is as follows: TGTGCCAGCAGTTTATCCCCAGGTGGCTACACCTTC. Translated, this gives CASSLSPGGYTF. The chain joins TRBV28 to TRBJ1-2, with the D gene too uncertain to name. The CDR3 starts with the cysteine, ends with the phenylalanine, and has 12 residues. Only the CDR3 DNA is retained, 36 bases long and in frame from the first base. CDR1 and CDR2 (MDHEN, SYDVKM) derive from the germline V gene. Deletion took 1 base off V and 7 bases off J, with a span of 7 bases between the germline ends.